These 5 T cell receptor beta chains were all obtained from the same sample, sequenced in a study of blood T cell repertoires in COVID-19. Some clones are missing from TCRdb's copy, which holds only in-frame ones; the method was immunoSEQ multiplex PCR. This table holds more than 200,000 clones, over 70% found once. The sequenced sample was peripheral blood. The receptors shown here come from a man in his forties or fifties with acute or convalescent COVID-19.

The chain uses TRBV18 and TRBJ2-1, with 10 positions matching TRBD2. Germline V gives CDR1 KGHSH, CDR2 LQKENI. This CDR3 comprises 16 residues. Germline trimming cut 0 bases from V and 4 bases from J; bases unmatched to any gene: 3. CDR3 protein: CASSPPKAGGYNEQFF. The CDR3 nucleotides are TGTGCCAGCTCACCACCCAAAGCGGGAGGGTACAATGAGCAGTTCTTC.

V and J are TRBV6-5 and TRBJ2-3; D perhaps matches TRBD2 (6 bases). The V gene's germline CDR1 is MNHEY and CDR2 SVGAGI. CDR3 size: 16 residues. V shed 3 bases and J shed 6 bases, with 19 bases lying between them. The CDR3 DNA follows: TGTGCCAGCAGTTATGACTGGGGCGGGACCATGGATACGCAGTATTTT. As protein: CASSYDWGGTMDTQYF.

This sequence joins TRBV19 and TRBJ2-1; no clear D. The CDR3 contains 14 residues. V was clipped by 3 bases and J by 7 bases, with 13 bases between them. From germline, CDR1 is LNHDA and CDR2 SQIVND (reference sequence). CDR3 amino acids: CASSIEPLGNEQFF. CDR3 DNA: TGTGCCAGTAGTATCGAACCCCTCGGGAATGAGCAGTTCTTC.

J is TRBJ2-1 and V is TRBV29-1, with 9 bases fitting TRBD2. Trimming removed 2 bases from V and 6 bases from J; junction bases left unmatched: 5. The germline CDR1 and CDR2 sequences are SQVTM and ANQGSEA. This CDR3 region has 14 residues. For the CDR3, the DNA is TGCAGCGTTGAAATAGCGGGAGAGGGCAATGAGCAGTTCTTC. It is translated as CSVEIAGEGNEQFF.

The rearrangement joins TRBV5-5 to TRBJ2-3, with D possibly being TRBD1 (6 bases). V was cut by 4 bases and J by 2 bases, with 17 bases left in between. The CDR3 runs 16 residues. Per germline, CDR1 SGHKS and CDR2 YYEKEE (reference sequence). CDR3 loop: CASSVSGHLFTDTQYF. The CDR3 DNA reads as TGTGCCAGCAGCGTATCGGGACACCTTTTCACAGATACGCAGTATTTT.